One sample yielded the 20 T cell receptor beta chains listed below, sequenced in a study of cytomegalovirus exposure and HLA in healthy donors. PCR was performed using 60 Vbeta and 13 Jbeta primers. Assay: immunoSEQ multiplex PCR; the TCRdb copy retains only in-frame clones and omits some. Seen here are about 120,000 clones, about 8.6% observed once, and the top ten hold around 5.8%. The specimen sequenced was PBMCs. These TCRs come from a woman aged 35 to 49 in good health and CMV-seropositive.

The CDR3 region is CASSFTGLAKNIQYF. In nucleotides, the CDR3 is TGTGCCAGCAGTTTTACAGGGTTAGCCAAAAACATTCAGTACTTC. V and J are TRBV27 and TRBJ2-4; D is perhaps TRBD1 (6 bases). V was clipped by 3 bases and J by 0 bases, with 9 bases between them. The CDR3 loop spans 15 amino acids. CDR1 and CDR2 (germline): MNHEY, SMNVEV (reference sequence).

This clone appeared a few times. The chain links TRBV19 to TRBJ2-2; 10 nucleotides agree with TRBD2. Trimming cost V 6 bases and J 5 bases; bases outside gene matches: 6. The germline gives CDR1 LNHDA, CDR2 SQIVND (reference sequence). The CDR3 length is 15 residues. In DNA, the CDR3 is TGTGCCAGTAGGGGGACTAGCGCTCAAACCGGGGAGCTGTTTTTT. Translating gives CASRGTSAQTGELFF.

V and J are TRBV27 and TRBJ2-2, with 7 bases that match TRBD2. Germline lookup yields CDR1 MNHEY and CDR2 SMNVEV (reference sequence). The CDR3 has 13 residues. V trimming: 0 bases; J trimming: 8 bases; junction bases outside the gene matches: 0. This CDR3 reads CASSLSGGGELFF. The CDR3 DNA reads TGTGCCAGCAGTTTATCGGGAGGGGGGGAGCTGTTTTTT.

In its sample, this clone was seen a few times. The chain joins TRBV20-1 to TRBJ1-2, with D possibly being TRBD1 (6 bases). In germline, CDR1 is DFQATT, CDR2 SNEGSKA (reference sequence). This CDR3 region has 10 residues. Trimming cost V 2 bases and J 9 bases, with 7 bases left between them. CDR3 region: CSARRDSYTF. Written as DNA, the CDR3 is TGCAGTGCTAGAAGGGACAGCTACACCTTC.

This sequence joins TRBV6-6 and TRBJ1-2; no clear D. Germline values: CDR1 MNHNY, CDR2 SVGAGI (reference sequence). The CDR3 loop spans 15 amino acids. The germline V and J ends were trimmed by 0 bases and 2 bases, with 10 bases remaining between them. CDR3 in DNA: TGTGCCAGCAGTTACTCAGGAGAGGCGAACTATGGCTACACCTTC. This encodes CASSYSGEANYGYTF.

The chain links TRBV9 to TRBJ2-3, with 7 bases lining up with TRBD2. CDR1 and CDR2 (germline): SGDLS, YYNGEE. V was pared by 2 bases and J by 0 bases, with 3 bases of the junction left unmatched. The CDR3 loop spans 15 amino acids. CDR3 coding DNA: TGTGCCAGCAGCGTGAGCGGGGTCAGCACAGATACGCAGTATTTT. Its protein is CASSVSGVSTDTQYF.

The sample holds a few counts of this clone. The V call is TRBV30, the J call TRBJ1-3; tentatively, D is TRBD1 (6 bases). Trimming pared 3 bases from V and 2 bases from J, leaving 11 bases between. The CDR3 covers 14 residues. The germline gives CDR1 GTSNPN, CDR2 SVGIG (reference sequence). The CDR3 region has the DNA TGTGCCTGGAGAGCTACAGGGACTGGAAACACCATATATTTT. The encoded protein is CAWRATGTGNTIYF.

The gene calls are TRBV11-2 and TRBJ1-2; D unclear. V was trimmed by 7 bases and J by 4 bases, leaving 16 bases between them. This CDR3 is 14 amino acids long. Germline V lookup: CDR1 SGHAT, CDR2 FQNNGV. The DNA of the CDR3 is TGTGCCAGCACCCAACCGGCGGAGGGCTATGGCTACACCTTC. Translating it yields CASTQPAEGYGYTF.

A remark on this clone: The CDR3 end shows no conserved phenylalanine or tryptophan, and so a read error is likely. The V call is TRBV25-1, the J call TRBJ1-1; 10 bases are shared with TRBD1. The CDR3 sequence is 16 residues long. V lost 6 bases, J lost 7 bases, and 14 bases stayed unmatched. CDR1 and CDR2 from the germline V gene are MGHDK and SYGVNS. In nucleotides, the CDR3 is TGTGCCAGCAGCCAGACAGGGGGCGCGGGATTAGGTGAAGCTTTCGTT. Its translation: CASSQTGGAGLGEAFV.

The chain combines TRBV6-5 with TRBJ2-5; 8 bases agree with TRBD2. CDR3 length equals 16 residues. J lost 2 bases, V lost 2 bases, and 7 bases had no gene match. The V gene's germline CDR1 is MNHEY and CDR2 SVGAGI. CDR3 DNA: TGTGCCAGCAGTTACCGGGGCGGGGGGACACAAGAGACCCAGTACTTC. This codes for CASSYRGGGTQETQYF.

This rearrangement joins TRBV6-6 to TRBJ2-5; 7 bases are a match to TRBD2. The CDR3 has 14 amino acids. The germline V gene has CDR1 MNHNY and CDR2 SVGAGI (reference sequence). V was clipped by 5 bases and J by 4 bases; unmatched bases: 7. This CDR3 is CASSGLSGGETQYF. Written as DNA, the CDR3 is TGTGCCAGCAGTGGCCTCTCGGGGGGAGAGACCCAGTACTTC.

A few counts support this clone. V and J are TRBV27 and TRBJ1-1, with D tentatively TRBD1 (5 bases). The ends were cut back, 4 bases at V and 4 bases at J, with 10 bases in the middle. This CDR3 is built from 13 residues. CDR1 is MNHEY, CDR2 SMNVEV, per germline (reference sequence). The CDR3 bases are TGTGCCAGCAGTTCCCCCGGGGGCACTGAAGCTTTCTTT. Translated: CASSSPGGTEAFF.

This clone was picked up a small number of times. The chain has TRBV12-2 and TRBJ2-3; the D call TRBD1 from the table was never checked on the DNA. TRBV12-2 is noted as a pseudogene. This CDR3 comprises 12 residues. For the CDR3, the DNA is TGTGCAAGTCGCCATTGCACAGATACGCAGTATTTT. Protein sequence: CASRHCTDTQYF.

The rearrangement joins TRBV18 to TRBJ2-1, with D tentatively TRBD2 (7 bases). The germline V gene has CDR1 KGHSH and CDR2 LQKENI. With 3 bases removed from V and 5 bases from J, the gap between germline ends came to 14 bases. The CDR3 has 15 residues. This chain's CDR3 is CASSPRGALDNEQFF. The CDR3 DNA reads TGTGCCAGCTCACCCCGGGGGGCCCTAGACAATGAGCAGTTCTTC.

This rearrangement joins TRBV12-5 to TRBJ1-1; D is ambiguous. Germline V gene sequence: CDR1 LGHNT, CDR2 FRNRAP. Trimming took off 7 bases at V and 0 bases at J, with 9 bases between the two ends. The CDR3 spans 13 residues. The CDR3 DNA is TGTGCTAGTGCCTCGGCGGTGAACACTGAAGCTTTCTTT. Protein product: CASASAVNTEAFF.

This clone showed up just a few times. The chain carries TRBV7-2 and TRBJ1-4, with a weak D call TRBD1 (5 bases). V was pared by 6 bases and J by 9 bases, with 14 bases between. The CDR3 extends over 13 amino acids. The germline CDR1 and CDR2 sequences are SGHTA and FQGNSA. The CDR3 here is CASSSGSQKKLFF. The CDR3 DNA is TGTGCCAGCAGTTCAGGGTCCCAGAAAAAACTGTTTTTT.

This clone was detected only a few times. CDR3 region: CASRWSGTVEQFF. CDR3 DNA: TGTGCCAGCAGGTGGAGCGGTACGGTTGAGCAGTTCTTC. The chain carries TRBV5-4 and TRBJ2-1; TRBD2 is a possible D gene (5 bases). The CDR3 runs to 13 residues. CDR1 and CDR2 (germline): SGHNT, YYREEE (reference sequence). V gave up 5 bases and J gave up 9 bases, with 15 bases separating them.

This clone has more than one count but fewer than ten. This chain connects TRBV19 to TRBJ1-2; D not certain. Germline V CDR1 and CDR2: LNHDA, SQIVND (reference sequence). There are 12 residues in the CDR3. V was pared by 4 bases and J by 7 bases, with 10 bases between. CDR3 protein: CASSRTESGYTF. CDR3 DNA sequence: TGTGCCAGTAGTAGAACAGAGTCTGGCTACACCTTC.

The chain employs TRBV6-1 and TRBJ1-1; tentatively, D is TRBD1 (6 bases). Trimming shortened V by 3 bases and J by 3 bases, and 14 bases separated the two germline ends. The germline CDR1 and CDR2 sequences are MNHNS and SASEGT. CDR3 length: 15 residues. Here the CDR3 DNA reads TGTGCCAGCAGTGATCGGGGGGCGCGACACACTGAAGCTTTCTTT. The encoded protein is CASSDRGARHTEAFF.

Only a few counts were recorded for this clone. This chain joins TRBV6-1 and TRBJ1-3; 10 nucleotides align to TRBD1. The length of the CDR3 is 17 residues. After removal of 0 bases from V and 6 bases from J, the junction contained 8 bases not matched to a gene. The germline gives CDR1 MNHNS, CDR2 SASEGT. DNA for the CDR3: TGTGCCAGCAGTGAAGCGACCACGGGACAGGGGACAAACACCATATATTTT. Translated, it gives CASSEATTGQGTNTIYF.